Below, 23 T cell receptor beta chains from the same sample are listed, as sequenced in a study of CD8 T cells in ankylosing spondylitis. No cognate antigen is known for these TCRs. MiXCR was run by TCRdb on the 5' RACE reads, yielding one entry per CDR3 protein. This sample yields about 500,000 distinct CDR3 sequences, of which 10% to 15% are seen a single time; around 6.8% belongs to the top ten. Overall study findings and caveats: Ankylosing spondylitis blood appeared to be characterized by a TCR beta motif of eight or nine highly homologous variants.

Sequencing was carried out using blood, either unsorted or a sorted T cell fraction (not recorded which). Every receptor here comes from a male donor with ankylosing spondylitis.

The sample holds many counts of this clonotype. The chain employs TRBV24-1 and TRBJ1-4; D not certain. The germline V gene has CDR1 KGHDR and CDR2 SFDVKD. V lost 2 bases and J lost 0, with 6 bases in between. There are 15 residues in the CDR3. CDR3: CATSDSRSTNEKLFF. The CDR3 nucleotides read TGTGCCACCAGTGATTCTCGGTCAACTAATGAAAAACTGTTTTTT.

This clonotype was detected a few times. The CDR3 DNA follows: TGTGCCAGTAGTCCTCGGACAGTAAGTCAGCCCCAGCATTTT. Protein product: CASSPRTVSQPQHF. V is TRBV19 and J is TRBJ1-5; D might be TRBD1 (6 bases). The CDR3 totals 14 residues. Looked up from germline, CDR1 is LNHDA and CDR2 is SQIVND (reference sequence). The ends were cut back, 5 bases at V and 6 bases at J, with 14 bases in the middle.

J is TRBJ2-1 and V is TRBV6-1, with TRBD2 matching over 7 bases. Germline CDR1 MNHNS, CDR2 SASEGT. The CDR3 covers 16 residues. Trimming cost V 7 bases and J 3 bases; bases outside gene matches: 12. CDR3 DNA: TGTGCCAGCAAAGGAATGGGGCTAGCGGTCTACAATGAGCAGTTCTTC. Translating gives CASKGMGLAVYNEQFF.

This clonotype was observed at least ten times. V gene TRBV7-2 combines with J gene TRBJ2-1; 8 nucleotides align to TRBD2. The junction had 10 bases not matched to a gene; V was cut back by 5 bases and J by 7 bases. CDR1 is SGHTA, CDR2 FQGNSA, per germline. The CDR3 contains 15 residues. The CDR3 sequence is CASSPTGLGANEQFF. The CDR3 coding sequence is TGTGCCAGCAGCCCCACGGGACTAGGTGCGAATGAGCAGTTCTTC.

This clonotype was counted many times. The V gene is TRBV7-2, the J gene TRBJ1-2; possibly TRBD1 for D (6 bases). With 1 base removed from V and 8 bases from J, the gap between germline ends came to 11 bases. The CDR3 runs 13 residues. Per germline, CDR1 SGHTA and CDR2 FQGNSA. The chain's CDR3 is CASSLEGGRGYTF. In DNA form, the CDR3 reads TGTGCCAGCAGCTTAGAGGGGGGCCGGGGCTACACCTTC.

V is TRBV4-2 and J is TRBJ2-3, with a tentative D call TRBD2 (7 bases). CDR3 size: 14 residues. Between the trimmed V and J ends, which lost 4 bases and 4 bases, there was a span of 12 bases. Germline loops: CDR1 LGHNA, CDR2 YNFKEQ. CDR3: CASSRGGGADTQYF. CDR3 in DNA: TGTGCCAGCAGCCGAGGGGGGGGAGCAGATACGCAGTATTTT.

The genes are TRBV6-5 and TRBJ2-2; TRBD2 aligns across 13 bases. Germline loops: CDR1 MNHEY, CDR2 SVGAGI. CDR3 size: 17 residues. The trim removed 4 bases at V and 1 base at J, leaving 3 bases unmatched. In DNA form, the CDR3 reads TGTGCCAGCAGTTTCGGACTAGCGGGAGTGAACACCGGGGAGCTGTTTTTT. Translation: CASSFGLAGVNTGELFF.

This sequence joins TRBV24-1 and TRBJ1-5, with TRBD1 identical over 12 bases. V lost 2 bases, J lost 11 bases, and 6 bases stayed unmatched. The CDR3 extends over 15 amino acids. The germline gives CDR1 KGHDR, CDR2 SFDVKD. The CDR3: CATSDSGTGGEAQHF. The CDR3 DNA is TGTGCCACCAGTGATTCCGGGACAGGGGGCGAAGCCCAGCATTTT.

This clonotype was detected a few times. The CDR3 region has the DNA TGTGCCAGCAGTTCACCCGCCGGGACTAGCGGGAAAGGGGAGCTGTTTTTT. This encodes CASSSPAGTSGKGELFF. The chain has TRBV7-2 and TRBJ2-2, with 13 bases lining up with TRBD2. Germline CDR1 reads SGHTA; CDR2 reads FQGNSA. This CDR3 has 17 amino acids. V gave up 6 bases and J gave up 8 bases; unmatched junction bases: 12. The variable domain in full, completed from reference TRBV7-2 and TRBJ2-2, reads GAGVSQSPSNKVTEKGKDVELRCDPISGHTALYWYRQSLGQGLEFLIYFQGNSAPDKSGLPSDRFSAERTGGSVSTLTIQRTQQEDSAVYLCASSSPAGTSGKGELFFGEGSRLTVL.

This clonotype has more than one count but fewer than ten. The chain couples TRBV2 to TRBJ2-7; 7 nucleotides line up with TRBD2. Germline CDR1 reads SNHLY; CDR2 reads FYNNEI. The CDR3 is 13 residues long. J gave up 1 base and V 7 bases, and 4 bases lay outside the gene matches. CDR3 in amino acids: CASKAGVSYEQYF. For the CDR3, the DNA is TGTGCCAGCAAGGCGGGAGTGTCCTACGAGCAGTACTTC.

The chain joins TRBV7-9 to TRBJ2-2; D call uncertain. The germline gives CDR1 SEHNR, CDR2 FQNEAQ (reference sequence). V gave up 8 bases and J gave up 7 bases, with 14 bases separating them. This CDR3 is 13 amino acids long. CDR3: CASFQSGSGELFF. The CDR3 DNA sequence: TGTGCCAGCTTTCAAAGTGGTAGCGGGGAGCTGTTTTTT.

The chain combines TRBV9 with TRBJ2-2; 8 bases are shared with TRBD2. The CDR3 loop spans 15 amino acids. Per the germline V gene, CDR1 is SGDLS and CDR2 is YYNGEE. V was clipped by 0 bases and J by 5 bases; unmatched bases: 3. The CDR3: CASSVAGTRTGELFF. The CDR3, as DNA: TGTGCCAGCAGCGTAGCCGGGACTAGAACCGGGGAGCTGTTTTTT.

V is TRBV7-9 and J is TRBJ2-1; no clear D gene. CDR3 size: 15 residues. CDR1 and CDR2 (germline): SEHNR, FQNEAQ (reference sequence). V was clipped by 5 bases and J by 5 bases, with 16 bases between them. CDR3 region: CASSPPGGYNNEQFF. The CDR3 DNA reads TGTGCCAGCAGCCCCCCGGGCGGATATAACAATGAGCAGTTCTTC.

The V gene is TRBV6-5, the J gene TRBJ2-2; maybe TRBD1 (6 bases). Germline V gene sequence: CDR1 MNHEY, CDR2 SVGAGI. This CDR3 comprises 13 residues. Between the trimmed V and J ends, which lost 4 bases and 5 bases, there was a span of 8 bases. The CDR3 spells CASSSDRTGELFF. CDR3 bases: TGTGCCAGCAGTTCAGACAGGACCGGGGAGCTGTTTTTT.

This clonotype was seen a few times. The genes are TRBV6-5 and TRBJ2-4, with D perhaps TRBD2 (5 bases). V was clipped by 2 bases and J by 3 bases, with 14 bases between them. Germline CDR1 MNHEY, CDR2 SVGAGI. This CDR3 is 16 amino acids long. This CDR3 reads CASSYQGSMGKNIQYF. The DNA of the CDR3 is TGTGCCAGCAGTTACCAAGGGAGTATGGGCAAAAACATTCAGTACTTC.

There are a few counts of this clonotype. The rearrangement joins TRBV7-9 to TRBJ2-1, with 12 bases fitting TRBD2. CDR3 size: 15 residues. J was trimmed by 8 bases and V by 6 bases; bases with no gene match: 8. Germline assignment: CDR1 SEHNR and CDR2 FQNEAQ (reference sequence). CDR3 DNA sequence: TGTGCCAGCAGTCCCGGGACTAGCGGGCCCTATGAGCAGTTCTTC. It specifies CASSPGTSGPYEQFF.

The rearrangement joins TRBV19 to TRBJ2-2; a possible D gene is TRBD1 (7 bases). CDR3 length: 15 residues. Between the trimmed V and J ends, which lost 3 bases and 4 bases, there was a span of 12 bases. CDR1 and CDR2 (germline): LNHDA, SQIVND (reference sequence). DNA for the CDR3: TGTGCCAGTAGTATCGGTCAGGGGGGCACCGGGGAGCTGTTTTTT. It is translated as CASSIGQGGTGELFF.

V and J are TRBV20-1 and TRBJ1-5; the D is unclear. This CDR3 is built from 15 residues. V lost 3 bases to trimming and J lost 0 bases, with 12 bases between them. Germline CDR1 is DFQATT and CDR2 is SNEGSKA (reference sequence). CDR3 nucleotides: TGCAGTGCTAGTTCTGTTTTTAATAGCAATCAGCCCCAGCATTTT. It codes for CSASSVFNSNQPQHF.

CDR3 region: CASSPKPLSGNTIYF. In DNA, the CDR3 is TGTGCCAGCAGCCCAAAGCCCCTCTCTGGAAACACCATATATTTT. The chain links TRBV5-6 to TRBJ1-3; no clear D. CDR3 length: 15 amino acids. V dropped 4 bases and J dropped 0 bases, with 11 bases sitting between them. In germline, CDR1 is SGHDT, CDR2 YYEEEE.

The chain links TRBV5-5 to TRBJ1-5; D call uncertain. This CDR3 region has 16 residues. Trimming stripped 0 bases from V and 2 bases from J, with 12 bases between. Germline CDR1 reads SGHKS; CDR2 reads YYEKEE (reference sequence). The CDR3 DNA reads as TGTGCCAGCAGCTTGGTTCTGGGAAGAGGCAATCAGCCCCAGCATTTT. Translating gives CASSLVLGRGNQPQHF.

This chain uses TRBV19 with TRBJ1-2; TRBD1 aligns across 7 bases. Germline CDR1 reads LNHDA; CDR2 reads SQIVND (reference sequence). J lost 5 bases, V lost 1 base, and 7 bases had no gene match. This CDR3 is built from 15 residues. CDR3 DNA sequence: TGTGCCAGTAGTATAGCCAAACAGGGGTTTTATGGCTACACCTTC. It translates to CASSIAKQGFYGYTF.

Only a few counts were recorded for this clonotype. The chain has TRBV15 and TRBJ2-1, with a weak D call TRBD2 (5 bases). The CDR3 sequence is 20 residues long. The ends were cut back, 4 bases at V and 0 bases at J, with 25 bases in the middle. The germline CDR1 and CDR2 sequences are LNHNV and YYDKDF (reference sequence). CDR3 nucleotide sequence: TGTGCCACCAGCACAGAACGTCCATTAGACAAGCGGAGCTCCTACAATGAGCAGTTCTTC. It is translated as CATSTERPLDKRSSYNEQFF.

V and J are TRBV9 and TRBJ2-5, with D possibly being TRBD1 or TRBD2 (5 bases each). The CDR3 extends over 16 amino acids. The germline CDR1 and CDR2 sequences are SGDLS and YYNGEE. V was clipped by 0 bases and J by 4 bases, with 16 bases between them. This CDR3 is CASSVDPGRLTETQYF. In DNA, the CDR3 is TGTGCCAGCAGCGTAGATCCGGGGCGTCTAACAGAGACCCAGTACTTC.